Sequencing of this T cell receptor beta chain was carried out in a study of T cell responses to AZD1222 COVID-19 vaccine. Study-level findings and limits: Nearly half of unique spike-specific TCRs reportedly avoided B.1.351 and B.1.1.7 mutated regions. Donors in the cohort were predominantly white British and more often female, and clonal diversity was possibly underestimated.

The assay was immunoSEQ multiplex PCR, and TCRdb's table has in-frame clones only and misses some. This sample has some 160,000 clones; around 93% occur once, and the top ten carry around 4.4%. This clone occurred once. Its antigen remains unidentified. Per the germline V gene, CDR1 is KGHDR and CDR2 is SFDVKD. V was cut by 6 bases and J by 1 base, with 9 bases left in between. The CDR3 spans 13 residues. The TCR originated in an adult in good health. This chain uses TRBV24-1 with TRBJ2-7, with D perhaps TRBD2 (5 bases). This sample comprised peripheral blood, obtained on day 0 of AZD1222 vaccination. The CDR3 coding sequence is TGTGCCACCAGTCGGGCGGGTTCCTACGAGCAGTACTTC. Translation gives CATSRAGSYEQYF.